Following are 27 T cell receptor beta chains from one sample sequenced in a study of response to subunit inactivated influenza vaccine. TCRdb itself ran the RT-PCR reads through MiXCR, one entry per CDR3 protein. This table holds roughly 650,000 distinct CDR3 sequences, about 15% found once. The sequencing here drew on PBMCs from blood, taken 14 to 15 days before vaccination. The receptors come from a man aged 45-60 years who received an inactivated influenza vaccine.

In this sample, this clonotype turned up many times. CDR3 residues: CASSAGTNQETQYF. The CDR3 bases are TGCGCCAGCAGCGCCGGGACTAACCAAGAGACCCAGTACTTC. The chain carries TRBV5-1 and TRBJ2-5; 7 positions agree with TRBD2. Germline trimming cut 4 bases from V and 0 bases from J; bases unmatched to any gene: 3. Germline CDR1 is SGHRS and CDR2 is YFSETQ. There are 14 residues in the CDR3.

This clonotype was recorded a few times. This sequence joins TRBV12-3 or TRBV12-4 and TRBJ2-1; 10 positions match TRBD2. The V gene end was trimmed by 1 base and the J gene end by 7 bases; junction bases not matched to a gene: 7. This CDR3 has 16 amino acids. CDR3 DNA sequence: TGTGCCAGCAGTTTAGGAGCGGGAGGGCCGAGGAATGAGCAGTTCTTC. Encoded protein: CASSLGAGGPRNEQFF.

The CDR3 sequence is CSAEPGGETQYF. The CDR3 nucleotides read TGCAGTGCTGAACCGGGGGGGGAGACCCAGTACTTC. The chain is built from TRBV20-1 and TRBJ2-5; 8 bases are a match to TRBD2. Germline CDR1 and CDR2: DFQATT and SNEGSKA (reference sequence). The CDR3 is 12 amino acids. The ends lost 5 bases at V and 5 bases at J; junction bases unmatched: 4.

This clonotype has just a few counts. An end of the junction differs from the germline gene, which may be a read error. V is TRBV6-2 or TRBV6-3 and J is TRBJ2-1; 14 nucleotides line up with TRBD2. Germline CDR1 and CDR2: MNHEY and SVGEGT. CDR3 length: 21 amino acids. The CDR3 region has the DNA TGTGACAGCAGTTACCCCACGAGGGGGACTAGCGGGAGTATTAGCAACAATGAGCAGTTCTTC. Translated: CDSSYPTRGTSGSISNNEQFF.

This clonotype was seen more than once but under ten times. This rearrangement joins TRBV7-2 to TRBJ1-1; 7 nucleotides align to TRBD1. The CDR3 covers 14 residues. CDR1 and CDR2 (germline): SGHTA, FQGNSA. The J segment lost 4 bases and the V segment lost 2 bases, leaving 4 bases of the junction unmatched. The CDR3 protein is CASSLNQGVTEAFF. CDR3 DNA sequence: TGTGCCAGCAGCTTAAACCAGGGGGTCACTGAAGCTTTCTTT.

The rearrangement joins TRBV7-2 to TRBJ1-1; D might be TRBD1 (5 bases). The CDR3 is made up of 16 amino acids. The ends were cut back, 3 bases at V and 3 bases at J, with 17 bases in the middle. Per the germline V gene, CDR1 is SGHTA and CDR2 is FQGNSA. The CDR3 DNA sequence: TGTGCCAGCAGCTTCTCCGGGACGGCGATTTACACTGAAGCTTTCTTT. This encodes CASSFSGTAIYTEAFF.

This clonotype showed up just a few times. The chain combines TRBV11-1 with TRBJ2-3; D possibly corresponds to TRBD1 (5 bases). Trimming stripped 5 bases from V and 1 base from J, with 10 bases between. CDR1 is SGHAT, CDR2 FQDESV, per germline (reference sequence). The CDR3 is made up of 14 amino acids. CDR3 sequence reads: CASSTPRGTDTQYF. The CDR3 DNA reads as TGTGCCAGCAGCACACCCAGGGGCACAGATACGCAGTATTTT.

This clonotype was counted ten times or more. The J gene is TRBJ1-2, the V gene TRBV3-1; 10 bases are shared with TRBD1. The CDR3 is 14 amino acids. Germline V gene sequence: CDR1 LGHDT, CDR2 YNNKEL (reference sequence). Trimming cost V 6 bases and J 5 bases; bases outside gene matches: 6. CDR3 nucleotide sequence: TGTGCCAGCAGTTCCGGGACAGGGGATTATGGCTACACCTTC. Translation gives CASSSGTGDYGYTF.

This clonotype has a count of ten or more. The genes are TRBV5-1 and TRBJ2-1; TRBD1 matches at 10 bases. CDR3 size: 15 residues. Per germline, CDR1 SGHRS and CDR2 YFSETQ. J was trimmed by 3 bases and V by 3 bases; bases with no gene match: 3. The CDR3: CASSYRDRGYNEQFF. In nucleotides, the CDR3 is TGCGCCAGCAGCTACCGGGACAGGGGCTACAATGAGCAGTTCTTC. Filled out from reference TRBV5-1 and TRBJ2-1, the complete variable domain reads KAGVTQTPRYLIKTRGQQVTLSCSPISGHRSVSWYQQTPGQGLQFLFEYFSETQRNKGNFPGRFSGRQFSNSRSEMNVSTLELGDSALYLCASSYRDRGYNEQFFGPGTRLTVL.

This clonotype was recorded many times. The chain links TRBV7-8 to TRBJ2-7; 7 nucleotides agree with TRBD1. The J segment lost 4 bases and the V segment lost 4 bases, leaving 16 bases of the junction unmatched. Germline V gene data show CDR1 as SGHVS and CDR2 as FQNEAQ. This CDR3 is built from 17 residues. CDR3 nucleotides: TGTGCCAGCAGCTCGTACAACCCGGACAGGAAGAAGTACGAGCAGTACTTC. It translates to CASSSYNPDRKKYEQYF.

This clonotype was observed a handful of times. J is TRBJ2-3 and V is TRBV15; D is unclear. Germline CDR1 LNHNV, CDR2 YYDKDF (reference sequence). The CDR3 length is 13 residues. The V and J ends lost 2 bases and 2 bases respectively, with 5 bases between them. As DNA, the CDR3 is TGTGCCACCAGCAGATCCCCCACAGATACGCAGTATTTT. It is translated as CATSRSPTDTQYF.

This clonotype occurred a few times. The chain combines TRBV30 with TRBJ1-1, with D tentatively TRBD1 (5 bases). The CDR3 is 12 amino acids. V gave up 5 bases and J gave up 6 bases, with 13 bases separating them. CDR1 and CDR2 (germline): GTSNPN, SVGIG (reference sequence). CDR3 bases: TGTGCCTGGTCAGGGAGTTACGCTGAAGCTTTCTTT. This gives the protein CAWSGSYAEAFF. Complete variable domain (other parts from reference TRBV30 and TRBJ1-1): SQTIHQWPATLVQPVGSPLSLECTVEGTSNPNLYWYRQAAGRGLQLLFYSVGIGQISSEVPQNLSASRPQDRQFILSSKKLLLSDSGFYLCAWSGSYAEAFFGQGTRLTVV.

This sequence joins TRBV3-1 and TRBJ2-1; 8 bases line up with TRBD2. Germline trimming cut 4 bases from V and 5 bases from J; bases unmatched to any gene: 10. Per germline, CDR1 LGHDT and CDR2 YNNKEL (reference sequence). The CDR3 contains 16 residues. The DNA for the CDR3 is TGTGCCAGCAGCCGTGGAGCGGGAGTAACACACAATGAGCAGTTCTTC. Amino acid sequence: CASSRGAGVTHNEQFF.

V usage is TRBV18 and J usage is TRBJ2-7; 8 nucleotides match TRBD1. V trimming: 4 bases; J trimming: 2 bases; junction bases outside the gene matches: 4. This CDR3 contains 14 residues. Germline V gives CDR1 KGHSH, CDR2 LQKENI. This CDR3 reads CASSRGQETYEQYF. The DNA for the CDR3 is TGTGCCAGCTCACGGGGACAGGAGACCTACGAGCAGTACTTC.

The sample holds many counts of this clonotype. The chain's CDR3 is CSVGAIIRGDTQYF. DNA for the CDR3: TGCAGCGTAGGGGCCATCATACGGGGAGATACGCAGTATTTT. The chain links TRBV29-1 to TRBJ2-3; D is perhaps TRBD1 or TRBD2 (5 bases each). Trimming cost V 6 bases and J 5 bases, with 18 bases left between them. Germline CDR1 is SQVTM and CDR2 is ANQGSEA. CDR3 length: 14 residues.

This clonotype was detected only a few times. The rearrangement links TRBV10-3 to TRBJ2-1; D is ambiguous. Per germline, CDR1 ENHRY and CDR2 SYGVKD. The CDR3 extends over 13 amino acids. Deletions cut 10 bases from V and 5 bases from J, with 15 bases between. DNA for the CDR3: TGTGCCAGGCCTCTCGGAGTCAACAATGAGCAGTTCTTC. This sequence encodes CARPLGVNNEQFF.

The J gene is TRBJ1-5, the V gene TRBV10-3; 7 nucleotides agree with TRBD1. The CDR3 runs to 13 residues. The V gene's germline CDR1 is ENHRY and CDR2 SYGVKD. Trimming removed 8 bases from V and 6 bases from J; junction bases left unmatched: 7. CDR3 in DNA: TGTGCCATCGGGACAGCCGCCAGTCAGCCCCAGCATTTT. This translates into CAIGTAASQPQHF.

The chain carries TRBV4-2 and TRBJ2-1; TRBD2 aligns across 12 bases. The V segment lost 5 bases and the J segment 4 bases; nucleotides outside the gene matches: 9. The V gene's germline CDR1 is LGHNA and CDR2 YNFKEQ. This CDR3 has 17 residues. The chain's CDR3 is CASSERGLAGPYNEQFF. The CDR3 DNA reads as TGTGCCAGCAGCGAAAGAGGACTAGCGGGACCTTACAATGAGCAGTTCTTC.

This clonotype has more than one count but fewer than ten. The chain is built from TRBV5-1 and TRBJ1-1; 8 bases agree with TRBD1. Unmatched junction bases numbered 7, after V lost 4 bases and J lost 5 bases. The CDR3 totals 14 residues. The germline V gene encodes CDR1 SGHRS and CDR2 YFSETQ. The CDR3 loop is CASSGAGGGTEAFF. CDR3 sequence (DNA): TGCGCCAGCAGCGGAGCAGGGGGCGGAACTGAAGCTTTCTTT.

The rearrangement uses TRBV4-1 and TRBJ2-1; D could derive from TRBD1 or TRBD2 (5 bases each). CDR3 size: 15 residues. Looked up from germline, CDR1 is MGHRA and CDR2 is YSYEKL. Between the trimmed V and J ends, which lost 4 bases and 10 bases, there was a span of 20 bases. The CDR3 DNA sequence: TGCGCCAGCAGCCTACGGGACGTAGTTTCGCGCGAGCAGTTCTTC. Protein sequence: CASSLRDVVSREQFF.

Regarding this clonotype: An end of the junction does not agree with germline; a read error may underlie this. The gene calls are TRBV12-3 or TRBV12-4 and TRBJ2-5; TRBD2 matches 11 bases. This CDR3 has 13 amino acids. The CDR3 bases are TGTGACAGCAGTACTAGCGGGGGCGAGACCCAGTACTTC. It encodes CDSSTSGGETQYF.

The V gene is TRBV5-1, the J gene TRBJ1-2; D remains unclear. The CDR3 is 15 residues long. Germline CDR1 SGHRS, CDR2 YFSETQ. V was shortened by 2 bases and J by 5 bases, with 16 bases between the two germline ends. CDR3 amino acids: CASSFVEAQDYGYTF. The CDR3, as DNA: TGCGCCAGCAGCTTCGTGGAGGCCCAGGATTATGGCTACACCTTC.

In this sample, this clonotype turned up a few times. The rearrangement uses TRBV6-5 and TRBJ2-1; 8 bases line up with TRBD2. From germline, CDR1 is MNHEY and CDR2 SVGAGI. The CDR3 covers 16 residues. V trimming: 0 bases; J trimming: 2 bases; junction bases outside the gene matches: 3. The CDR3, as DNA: TGTGCCAGCAGTTACTCCAGCGGGGGTCCCTACAATGAGCAGTTCTTC. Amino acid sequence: CASSYSSGGPYNEQFF.

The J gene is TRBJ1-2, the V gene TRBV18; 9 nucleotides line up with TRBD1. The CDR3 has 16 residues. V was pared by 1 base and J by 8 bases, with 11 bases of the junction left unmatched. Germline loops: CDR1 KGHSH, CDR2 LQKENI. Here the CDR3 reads CASSPRTSRDREGYTF. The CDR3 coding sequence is TGTGCCAGCTCACCACGAACCTCCCGGGACAGGGAAGGCTACACCTTC.

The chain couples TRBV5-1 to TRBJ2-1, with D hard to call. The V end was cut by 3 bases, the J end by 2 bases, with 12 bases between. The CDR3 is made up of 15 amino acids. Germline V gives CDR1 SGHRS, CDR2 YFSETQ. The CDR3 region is CASSSGDLAYNEQFF. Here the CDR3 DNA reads TGCGCCAGCAGCTCCGGCGACCTCGCCTACAATGAGCAGTTCTTC.

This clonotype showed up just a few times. The CDR3 DNA reads as TGCAGCGCTAGCGGAACCTCCTACGAGCAGTACTTC. It is translated as CSASGTSYEQYF. The V call is TRBV29-1, the J call TRBJ2-7, with TRBD2 matching over 7 bases. V was pared by 7 bases and J by 0 bases, with 3 bases of the junction left unmatched. Germline V CDR1 and CDR2: SQVTM, ANQGSEA. The CDR3 runs 12 residues.

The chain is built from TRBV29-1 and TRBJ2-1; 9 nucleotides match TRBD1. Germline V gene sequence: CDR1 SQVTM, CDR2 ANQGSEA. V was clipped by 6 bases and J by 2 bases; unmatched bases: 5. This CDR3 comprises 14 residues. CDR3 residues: CSVEDRGTYNEQFF. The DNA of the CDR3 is TGCAGCGTCGAGGACAGGGGCACCTACAATGAGCAGTTCTTC.